This T cell receptor beta chain emerged from a study of regulatory T cells in long-lasting Graves disease. CDR3 size: 12 residues. V was trimmed by 1 base and J by 6 bases, leaving 8 bases between them. The V gene's germline CDR1 is GTSNPN and CDR2 SVGIG (reference sequence). Arm-PCR of CDR3 regions and iRepertoire HTBI primers were used to build TCR beta libraries. TCRdb redid the calling of the multiplex PCR reads with MiXCR, one entry per CDR3 protein. The sample lists around 320,000 distinct CDR3 sequences, 16% occurring once. Noted time point: newly diagnosed GD, antithyroid drugs for less than 3 months. TCR sequences were obtained from RNA taken from PBMCs. This clonotype showed up many times. The sample was also reused in another study, on T cells in Graves' hyperthyroidism and ophthalmopathy. According to that study: Absent ophthalmopathy progression within 18 months defined stable Graves' hyperthyroidism.

The receptor comes from a man between 40 and 49 years old with Graves disease. Sequenced here: peripheral blood mononuclear cells (PBMCs), sampled at new diagnosis, from a patient treated with antithyroid drugs. This chain uses TRBV30 with TRBJ2-3; D is possibly TRBD2 (5 bases). CDR3 residues: CAWSGTGDTQYF. The CDR3 DNA is TGTGCCTGGAGTGGGACGGGGGATACGCAGTATTTT. Complete variable domain (other parts from reference TRBV30 and TRBJ2-3): SQTIHQWPATLVQPVGSPLSLECTVEGTSNPNLYWYRQAAGRGLQLLFYSVGIGQISSEVPQNLSASRPQDRQFILSSKKLLLSDSGFYLCAWSGTGDTQYFGPGTRLTVL.